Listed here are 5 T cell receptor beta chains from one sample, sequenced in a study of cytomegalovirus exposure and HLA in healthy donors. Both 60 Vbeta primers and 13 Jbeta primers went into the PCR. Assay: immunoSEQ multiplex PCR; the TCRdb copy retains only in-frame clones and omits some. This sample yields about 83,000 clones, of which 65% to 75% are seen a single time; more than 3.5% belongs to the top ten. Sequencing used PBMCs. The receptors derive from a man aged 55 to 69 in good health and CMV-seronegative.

CDR3 in amino acids: CASSYRDRGTYEQYF. The CDR3 coding sequence is TGCGCCAGCAGCTATCGGGACAGGGGGACCTACGAGCAGTACTTC. The chain is built from TRBV4-1 and TRBJ2-7; TRBD1 matches at 11 bases. The CDR3 has 15 amino acids. V was pared by 5 bases and J by 2 bases, with 5 bases of the junction left unmatched. Germline-derived CDR1 and CDR2 are MGHRA and YSYEKL.

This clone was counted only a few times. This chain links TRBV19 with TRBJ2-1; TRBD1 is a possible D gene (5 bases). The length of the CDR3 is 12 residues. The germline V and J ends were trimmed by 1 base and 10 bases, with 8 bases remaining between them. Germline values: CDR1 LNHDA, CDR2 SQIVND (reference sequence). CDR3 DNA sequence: TGTGCCAGTAGTATAGTCCAGGGCGAGCAGTTCTTC. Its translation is CASSIVQGEQFF. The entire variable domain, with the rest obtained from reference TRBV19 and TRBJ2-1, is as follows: DGGITQSPKYLFRKEGQNVTLSCEQNLNHDAMYWYRQDPGQGLRLIYYSQIVNDFQKGDIAEGYSVSREKKESFPLTVTSAQKNPTAFYLCASSIVQGEQFFGPGTRLTVL.

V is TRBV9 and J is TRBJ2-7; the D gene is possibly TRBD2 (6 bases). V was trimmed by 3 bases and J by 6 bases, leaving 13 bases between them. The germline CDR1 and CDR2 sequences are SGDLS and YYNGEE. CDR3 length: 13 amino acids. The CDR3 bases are TGTGCCAGCAGCGCCTCGACTAGAGGCGAGCAGTACTTC. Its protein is CASSASTRGEQYF. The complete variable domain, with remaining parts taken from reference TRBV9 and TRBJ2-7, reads DSGVTQTPKHLITATGQRVTLRCSPRSGDLSVYWYQQSLDQGLQFLIQYYNGEERAKGNILERFSAQQFPDLHSELNLSSLELGDSALYFCASSASTRGEQYFGPGTRLTVT.

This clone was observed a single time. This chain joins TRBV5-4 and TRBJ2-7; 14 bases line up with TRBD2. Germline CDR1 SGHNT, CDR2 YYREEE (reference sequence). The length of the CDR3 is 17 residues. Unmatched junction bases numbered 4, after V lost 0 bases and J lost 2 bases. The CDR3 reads CASSLEGLAGDPYEQYF. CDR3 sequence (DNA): TGTGCCAGCAGCTTGGAGGGACTAGCGGGGGATCCCTACGAGCAGTACTTC.

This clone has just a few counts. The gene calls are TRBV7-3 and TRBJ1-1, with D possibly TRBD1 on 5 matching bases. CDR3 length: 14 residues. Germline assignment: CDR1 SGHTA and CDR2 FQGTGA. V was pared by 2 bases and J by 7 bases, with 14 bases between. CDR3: CASSLDGGKGEAFF. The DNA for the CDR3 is TGTGCCAGCAGCTTAGATGGGGGGAAAGGTGAAGCTTTCTTT.